This T cell receptor beta chain is from a study of T cells in Graves' hyperthyroidism and ophthalmopathy. Across the study: Staff took peripheral blood when the initial diagnosis was made, before any treatment began.

Amplification targeted TCR beta CDR3 regions from RNA transcripts. During a first-round RT-PCR of the TCR CDR3, the HTBI primer set was used. In TCRdb, the multiplex PCR reads were re-called with MiXCR into one record per CDR3 protein. This sample yields 490,000 or so distinct CDR3 sequences, of which 16% are seen a single time; 25% to 35% belongs to the top ten. The CDR3 is made up of 14 amino acids. In germline, CDR1 is SGHTA, CDR2 FQGNSA. Trimming left V 0 bases short and J 4 bases short, with 10 bases between. Many counts were recorded for this clonotype. Its antigen is still unknown. Ophthalmopathy patients had moderate-to-severe active disease, CAS ≥3, NOSPECS ≥4, and disease duration under 3 months. Reasons for excluding patients were uncontrolled infection, other autoimmune disease, pregnancy or lactation. Study conclusions and caveats: Also found in blood were most expanded thyroid clonotypes above 0.001.

The TCR sequence derives from a woman aged 25 to 39 with Graves' ophthalmopathy. The chain uses TRBV7-2 and TRBJ2-7; D tentatively fits TRBD1 or TRBD2 (6 bases each). Sequenced input: blood. CDR3 in amino acids: CASSLAGGGYEQYF. The CDR3 DNA reads as TGTGCCAGCAGCTTAGCCGGAGGGGGGTACGAGCAGTACTTC. Based on the CDR3 plus reference TRBV7-2 and TRBJ2-7, the full variable domain is GAGVSQSPSNKVTEKGKDVELRCDPISGHTALYWYRQSLGQGLEFLIYFQGNSAPDKSGLPSDRFSAERTGGSVSTLTIQRTQQEDSAVYLCASSLAGGGYEQYFGPGTRLTVT.